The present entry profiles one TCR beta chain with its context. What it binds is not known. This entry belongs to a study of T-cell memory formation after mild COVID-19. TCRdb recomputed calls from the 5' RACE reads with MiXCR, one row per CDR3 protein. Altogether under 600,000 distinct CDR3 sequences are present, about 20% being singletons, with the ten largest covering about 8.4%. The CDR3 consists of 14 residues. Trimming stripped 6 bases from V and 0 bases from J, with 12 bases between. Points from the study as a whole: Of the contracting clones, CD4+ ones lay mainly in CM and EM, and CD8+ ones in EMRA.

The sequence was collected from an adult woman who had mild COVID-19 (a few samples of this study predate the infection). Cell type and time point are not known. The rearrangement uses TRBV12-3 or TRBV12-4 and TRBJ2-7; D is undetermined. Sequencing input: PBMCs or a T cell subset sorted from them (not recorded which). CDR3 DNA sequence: TGTGCCAGCAGCCCCCATGAATTCTCCTACGAGCAGTACTTC. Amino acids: CASSPHEFSYEQYF.